Listed below are T cell receptor beta chains from one sample, sequenced in a study of T cell changes during pregnancy in multiple sclerosis. Sequencing was performed with immunoSEQ multiplex PCR; in TCRdb, only in-frame clones are kept and a portion is missing. The table shows some 60,000 clones, with approximately 90% occurring only once. The sequencing here drew on peripheral blood, taken after pregnancy. The receptors were gathered from a female donor in good health, enrolled as a control in a pregnancy study. Both conserved end residues are part of each CDR3. The D gene is left open where the match is weak. Expanded clones get a size class; other rows say once, few or many, or leave the size out.

clone_size j_call v_call d_call cdr3_nt cdr3_aa
. TRBJ2-7 TRBV5-1 . TGCGCCAGCAGCAGGCAGGGAAGAGTGGGCGAGCAGTACTTC CASSRQGRVGEQYF
. TRBJ1-1 TRBV18 . TGTGCCAGCACCGGGGGGATTCAGAACACTGAAGCTTTCTTT CASTGGIQNTEAFF
. TRBJ1-2 TRBV19 . TGTGCCATAAGAGGCGGGGTGAACGGCTACACCTTC CAIRGGVNGYTF
. TRBJ2-5 TRBV5-1 TRBD1 TGCGCCAGCAGCTATTATAAACCTGACAGGGGGCATGAGACCCAGTACTTC CASSYYKPDRGHETQYF
. TRBJ1-1 TRBV15 . TGTGCCACCAGCCCTACCCTCATGAACACTGAAGCTTTCTTT CATSPTLMNTEAFF
. TRBJ2-5 TRBV5-5 TRBD2 TGTGCCAGCAGCCGCGGACTAGCGGGGGGGCAAGAGACCCAGTACTTC CASSRGLAGGQETQYF
. TRBJ2-5 TRBV5-6 TRBD1 TGTGCCAGCAGCTCGACAGGGGACCGGGGCCCCGGGACCCAGTACTTC CASSSTGDRGPGTQYF
. TRBJ2-2 TRBV6-1 . TGTGCCAGCAGTGAAGGTGGGCCTCACACCGGGGAGCTGTTTTTT CASSEGGPHTGELFF
. TRBJ2-2 TRBV6-1 TRBD2 TGTGCCAGCAAGCTAGGACTAGGGAACACCGGGGAGCTGTTTTTT CASKLGLGNTGELFF
. TRBJ1-3 TRBV5-6 . TGTGCCAGCAGCTTGGCAGGGTGGAACACCATATATTTT CASSLAGWNTIYF
once TRBJ2-2 TRBV18 . TGTGCCAGCTCACCCTCCCTACAGGGACACACCGGGGAGCTGTTTTTT CASSPSLQGHTGELFF
. TRBJ2-7 TRBV6-6 TRBD1 TGTGCCAGCAGTTACGACAGGGGCTACGAGCAGTACTTC CASSYDRGYEQYF
. TRBJ1-1 TRBV2 . TGTGCCAGCAGTGAACAGGGGTGGAGCACTGAAGCTTTCTTT CASSEQGWSTEAFF
. TRBJ1-6 TRBV7-2 TRBD1 TGTGCCAGCAGTGCGGACAGGCTCTCCTATAATTCACCCCTCCACTTT CASSADRLSYNSPLHF
. TRBJ2-5 TRBV29-1 . TGCAGCGTTGTCGGGGTTGATGGGAGAGAGACCCAGTACTTC CSVVGVDGRETQYF
. TRBJ2-5 TRBV27 TRBD2 TGTGCCAGCAGTTTAACGCCTAGGCTAGCGGGACAAGAGACCCAGTACTTC CASSLTPRLAGQETQYF